The 13 T cell receptor beta chains reported below all come from one sample, sequenced in a study of shared clonotypes between healthy human individuals. Some clones are missing from TCRdb's copy, which holds only in-frame ones; the method was immunoSEQ multiplex PCR. The sample includes about 600,000 clones, more than 95% seen only once; the top ten take about 0.06%. Sequenced input: naive CD4+ T cells sorted from blood. As for subset: CD45RA+ positively selected. These receptors came from a woman aged 30 to 39 in good health.

The rearrangement joins TRBV18 to TRBJ1-1; 7 bases align to TRBD1. Germline trimming cut 5 bases from V and 4 bases from J; bases unmatched to any gene: 7. Germline V gives CDR1 KGHSH, CDR2 LQKENI. The CDR3 covers 14 residues. CDR3: CASSARDSPTEAFF. The CDR3 DNA reads TGTGCCAGCTCAGCCCGGGACAGCCCCACTGAAGCTTTCTTT.

This rearrangement joins TRBV6-1 to TRBJ2-3, with TRBD1 as a possible D gene (5 bases). Trimming removed 3 bases at V and 2 bases at J, with 12 bases between. The CDR3 contains 15 residues. Germline loops: CDR1 MNHNS, CDR2 SASEGT. The CDR3 DNA follows: TGTGCCAGCAGTGATTCACAGGATTACACAGATACGCAGTATTTT. Translated: CASSDSQDYTDTQYF.

The CDR3 DNA reads as TGTGCCAGCTCACCACGGTTTATGAACACTGAAGCTTTCTTT. It codes for CASSPRFMNTEAFF. This sequence joins TRBV18 and TRBJ1-1; D is undetermined. Germline V CDR1 and CDR2: KGHSH, LQKENI. Trimming pared 1 base from V and 0 bases from J, leaving 6 bases between. The CDR3 runs 14 residues.

V usage is TRBV28 and J usage is TRBJ2-7, with a possible D match to TRBD2 (6 bases). Between the trimmed V and J ends, which lost 5 bases and 0 bases, there was a span of 20 bases. This CDR3 is built from 17 residues. CDR1 and CDR2 (germline): MDHEN, SYDVKM. DNA for the CDR3: TGTGCCAGCAGTCCGCCGGACGGAGGGAGCTTCTCCTACGAGCAGTACTTC. Translated, it gives CASSPPDGGSFSYEQYF.

The chain carries TRBV19 and TRBJ2-3, with TRBD2 matching over 11 bases. The CDR3 is made up of 19 amino acids. The germline V gene encodes CDR1 LNHDA and CDR2 SQIVND (reference sequence). Trimming took 3 bases from V and 4 from J; bases not matched to a gene: 15. The CDR3 nucleotides read TGTGCCAGTAGTATTGGACTAGCGGGTTCCTTTGGGGGCCCAGATACGCAGTATTTT. Translation gives CASSIGLAGSFGGPDTQYF.

V and J are TRBV9 and TRBJ2-7, with a tentative D call TRBD2 (6 bases). The V end lost 3 bases, the J end lost 6 bases, and 16 bases lay between the germline ends. There are 14 residues in the CDR3. The germline gives CDR1 SGDLS, CDR2 YYNGEE. The CDR3 DNA reads as TGTGCCAGCAGCGAATCCGGGACTTCCCTCGAGCAGTACTTC. Its translation: CASSESGTSLEQYF.

The rearrangement uses TRBV28 and TRBJ2-5, with 10 bases identical to TRBD2. Germline V CDR1 and CDR2: MDHEN, SYDVKM. The ends lost 7 bases at V and 5 bases at J; junction bases unmatched: 7. CDR3 size: 14 residues. CDR3 region: CASKASGSGETQYF. CDR3 in DNA: TGTGCCAGCAAGGCTAGCGGGAGCGGGGAGACCCAGTACTTC. Combining the CDR3 with reference TRBV28 and TRBJ2-5 gives the whole variable domain DVKVTQSSRYLVKRTGEKVFLECVQDMDHENMFWYRQDPGLGLRLIYFSYDVKMKEKGDIPEGYSVSREKKERFSLILESASTNQTSMYLCASKASGSGETQYFGPGTRLLVL.

The chain combines TRBV5-6 with TRBJ1-1, with a tentative D call TRBD1 (5 bases). Germline lookup yields CDR1 SGHDT and CDR2 YYEEEE. This CDR3 has 13 residues. V was clipped by 2 bases and J by 3 bases, with 8 bases between them. In nucleotides, the CDR3 is TGTGCCAGCAGCTTAACAGGCGACACTGAAGCTTTCTTT. Translated: CASSLTGDTEAFF.

The chain carries TRBV5-4 and TRBJ1-4, with 8 bases identical to TRBD1. The CDR3 consists of 17 residues. V lost 4 bases to trimming and J lost 0 bases; unmatched junction nucleotides: 8. CDR1 and CDR2 from the germline V gene are SGHNT and YYREEE (reference sequence). As DNA, the CDR3 is TGTGCCAGCAGCACAGGGGGGCACAGCCCAACTAATGAAAAACTGTTTTTT. It translates to CASSTGGHSPTNEKLFF.

The J gene is TRBJ2-1, the V gene TRBV18, with D unresolved. The germline V and J ends were trimmed by 1 base and 5 bases, with 9 bases remaining between them. The V gene's germline CDR1 is KGHSH and CDR2 LQKENI. The CDR3 consists of 14 residues. The CDR3 DNA reads as TGTGCCAGCTCACCACTCGATATGGACAATGAGCAGTTCTTC. Translating gives CASSPLDMDNEQFF.

The chain recombines TRBV10-3 with TRBJ1-3; a weak D match, TRBD1 (5 bases). Germline V lookup: CDR1 ENHRY, CDR2 SYGVKD. The CDR3 loop spans 13 amino acids. Trimming took 6 bases from V and 2 from J, leaving 8 bases between them. The CDR3 sequence: CAIRGGAGNTIYF. As DNA, the CDR3 is TGTGCCATCAGGGGGGGAGCTGGAAACACCATATATTTT.

This clone has more than one count but fewer than ten. The chain joins TRBV5-1 to TRBJ2-6; 7 nucleotides align to TRBD1. In germline, CDR1 is SGHRS, CDR2 YFSETQ. The ends lost 2 bases at V and 0 bases at J; junction bases unmatched: 8. The CDR3 contains 18 residues. The CDR3 sequence is CASSFRQGKNSGANVLTF. CDR3 DNA: TGCGCCAGCAGCTTTCGACAGGGAAAGAACTCTGGGGCCAACGTCCTGACTTTC.

This chain links TRBV29-1 with TRBJ2-5; 7 bases match TRBD2. This CDR3 contains 13 residues. V dropped 4 bases and J dropped 5; count of bases not matched to a gene: 7. CDR1 and CDR2 from the germline V gene are SQVTM and ANQGSEA. This CDR3 is CSVGGEGGETQYF. The CDR3 DNA is TGCAGCGTTGGCGGGGAGGGTGGGGAGACCCAGTACTTC.